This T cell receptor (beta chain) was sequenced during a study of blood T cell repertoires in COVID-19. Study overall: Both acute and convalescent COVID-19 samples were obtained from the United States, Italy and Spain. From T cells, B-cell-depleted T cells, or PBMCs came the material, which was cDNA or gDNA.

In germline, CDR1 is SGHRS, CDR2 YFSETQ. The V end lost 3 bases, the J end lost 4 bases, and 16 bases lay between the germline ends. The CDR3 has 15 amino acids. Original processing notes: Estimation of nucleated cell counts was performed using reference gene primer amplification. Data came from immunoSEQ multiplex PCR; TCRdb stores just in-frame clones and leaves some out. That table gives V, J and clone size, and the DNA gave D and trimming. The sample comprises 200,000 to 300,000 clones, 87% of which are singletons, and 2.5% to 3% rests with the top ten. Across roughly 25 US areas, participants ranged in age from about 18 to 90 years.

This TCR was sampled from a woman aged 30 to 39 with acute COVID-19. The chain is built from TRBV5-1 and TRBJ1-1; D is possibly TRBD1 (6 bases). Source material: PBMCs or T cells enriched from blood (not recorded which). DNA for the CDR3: TGCGCCAGCAGCTACCGGACAGAAGGAGTCACTGAAGCTTTCTTT. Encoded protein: CASSYRTEGVTEAFF.